This T cell receptor beta chain derives from a study of OX40 agonist ivuxolimab in advanced cancers. For the study at large: Treatment of patients was with ivuxolimab, an agonistic anti-OX40 (CD134) antibody. Cohort: 80% to 90% men, mean age roughly 60, aged about 23 to 80.

In the case of this clone: As yet, its antigen is unknown.

Findings and caveats of the study: A proportion of nonresponders additionally exhibited low normalized T-cell clonal expansion.

Repertoires were generated with immunoSEQ multiplex PCR, while TCRdb's copy carries only in-frame clones and drops some. The table records about 35,000 clones, around 80% of them present only once. Here the sequenced sample was CD4+ or CD8+ T cells sorted from blood, taken in a trial of the OX40 agonist ivuxolimab. This TCR was sampled from an adult with an advanced solid tumor such as melanoma, head and neck, liver or kidney cancer.

The CDR3 region is CASSVGQGAFQPQHF. In nucleotides, the CDR3 is TGTGCCAGCAGCGTAGGGCAGGGGGCTTTTCAGCCCCAGCATTTT. The chain recombines TRBV9 with TRBJ1-5; 8 bases match TRBD1. The CDR3 consists of 15 residues. V shed 0 bases and J 6 bases; nucleotides not matched to a gene: 5. The V gene's germline CDR1 is SGDLS and CDR2 YYNGEE.